These T cell receptor beta chains were read from a single sample in a study of T cells in Graves' hyperthyroidism and ophthalmopathy. TCRdb fed the multiplex PCR reads into MiXCR, producing one record per CDR3 protein. The data show a few hundred thousand distinct CDR3 sequences, about 20% seen once. The sequenced material came from blood. The receptor source for this set is a man aged 30-40 years with Graves' ophthalmopathy. The CDR3 runs from the conserved cysteine through the conserved F or W. The D gene is left open where the match is weak. A row's size may be missing; if present it is once, few, many or a size class.

CDR3aa: CASSPDPTGGRGPFNEQFF; CDR3nt: TGTGCCAGCAGCCCAGACCCCACCGGCGGGAGGGGGCCTTTCAATGAGCAGTTCTTC; d_gene: TRBD2; v_gene: TRBV3-1; abundance: few; j_gene: TRBJ2-1
CDR3aa: CAIPMDRDFTDTQYF; CDR3nt: TGTGCCATTCCTATGGACAGGGATTTTACAGATACGCAGTATTTT; d_gene: TRBD1; v_gene: TRBV19; abundance: .; j_gene: TRBJ2-3
CDR3aa: CASRAGVGGKLFF; CDR3nt: TGTGCCAGCAGGGCAGGGGTAGGAGGAAAACTGTTTTTT; d_gene: .; v_gene: TRBV6-1; abundance: .; j_gene: TRBJ1-4
CDR3aa: CASSSSPGRLGEQYF; CDR3nt: TGTGCCAGCAGCTCCTCTCCGGGACGACTGGGCGAGCAGTACTTC; d_gene: .; v_gene: TRBV11-2; abundance: many; j_gene: TRBJ2-7
CDR3aa: CASSSPMEGAQGYTF; CDR3nt: TGTGCCAGCAGTTCCCCCATGGAGGGGGCACAGGGCTACACCTTC; d_gene: TRBD1; v_gene: TRBV27; abundance: few; j_gene: TRBJ1-2
CDR3aa: CALIFFGTSDSTDTQYF; CDR3nt: TGTGCCTTAATTTTTTTCGGGACTAGCGACAGCACAGATACGCAGTATTTT; d_gene: TRBD2; v_gene: TRBV30; abundance: few; j_gene: TRBJ2-3
CDR3aa: CASSLRQGVVNEQFF; CDR3nt: TGTGCCAGCAGCCTACGACAGGGGGTTGTCAATGAGCAGTTCTTC; d_gene: TRBD1; v_gene: TRBV14; abundance: many; j_gene: TRBJ2-1
CDR3aa: CAWSVAAFSSGRDTQYF; CDR3nt: TGTGCCTGGAGTGTAGCCGCCTTTTCCAGCGGGAGGGATACGCAGTATTTT; d_gene: TRBD2; v_gene: TRBV30; abundance: .; j_gene: TRBJ2-3
CDR3aa: CSADIGREPGAEAFF; CDR3nt: TGCAGCGCCGACATCGGGAGGGAACCGGGGGCTGAAGCTTTCTTT; d_gene: .; v_gene: TRBV29-1; abundance: few; j_gene: TRBJ1-1
CDR3aa: CSARVQGRVGYGYTF; CDR3nt: TGCAGTGCTAGAGTTCAGGGGCGAGTTGGGTATGGCTACACCTTC; d_gene: .; v_gene: TRBV20-1; abundance: .; j_gene: TRBJ1-2
CDR3aa: CASSGGHRGYEQCF; CDR3nt: TGTGCCAGCAGCGGGGGCCACAGGGGTTACGAGCAGTGCTTC; d_gene: .; v_gene: TRBV6-1; abundance: .; j_gene: TRBJ2-7
CDR3aa: CAISDPTGKATGELFF; CDR3nt: TGTGCCATCAGTGACCCGACAGGGAAGGCCACCGGGGAGCTGTTTTTT; d_gene: TRBD1; v_gene: TRBV10-3; abundance: few; j_gene: TRBJ2-2
CDR3aa: CASSSAGTGSLKNTEAFF; CDR3nt: TGTGCCAGCAGCTCCGCCGGGACAGGGTCCCTGAAGAACACTGAAGCTTTCTTT; d_gene: TRBD1; v_gene: TRBV7-9; abundance: many; j_gene: TRBJ1-1
CDR3aa: CSARGQTAGANVLTF; CDR3nt: TGCAGTGCTAGAGGACAGACCGCCGGGGCCAACGTCCTGACTTTC; d_gene: .; v_gene: TRBV20-1; abundance: .; j_gene: TRBJ2-6
CDR3aa: CSAKLAGGPSSYNEQFF; CDR3nt: TGCAGTGCTAAACTAGCGGGAGGGCCGAGCTCCTACAATGAGCAGTTCTTC; d_gene: TRBD2; v_gene: TRBV20-1; abundance: few; j_gene: TRBJ2-1
CDR3aa: CASRYIGQNSYEQYF; CDR3nt: TGTGCCAGCAGATATATAGGGCAGAACTCCTACGAGCAGTACTTC; d_gene: .; v_gene: TRBV28; abundance: few; j_gene: TRBJ2-7
CDR3aa: CASSYSAFTDTQYF; CDR3nt: TGTGCCAGCAGTTACTCAGCCTTCACAGATACGCAGTATTTT; d_gene: .; v_gene: TRBV6-6; abundance: many; j_gene: TRBJ2-3
CDR3aa: CATSLRGQLKKSYGYTF; CDR3nt: TGTGCCACCAGTCTCCGGGGACAATTAAAAAAGAGCTATGGCTACACCTTC; d_gene: .; v_gene: TRBV24-1; abundance: few; j_gene: TRBJ1-2
CDR3aa: CSVGGTGAYEQYF; CDR3nt: TGCAGCGTAGGCGGGACAGGGGCCTACGAGCAGTACTTC; d_gene: TRBD1; v_gene: TRBV29-1; abundance: many; j_gene: TRBJ2-7
CDR3aa: CASSPTGVTEAFF; CDR3nt: TGTGCCAGCAGCCCGACAGGGGTGACTGAAGCTTTCTTT; d_gene: TRBD1; v_gene: TRBV7-9; abundance: few; j_gene: TRBJ1-1
CDR3aa: CASSLRAGTSGNNEQFF; CDR3nt: TGTGCCAGCAGCCTACGCGCCGGGACTAGCGGGAACAATGAGCAGTTCTTC; d_gene: TRBD2; v_gene: TRBV7-2; abundance: many; j_gene: TRBJ2-1
CDR3aa: CASRLQGTDEQYF; CDR3nt: TGTGCCAGCAGACTACAGGGTACCGACGAGCAGTACTTC; d_gene: .; v_gene: TRBV6-1; abundance: .; j_gene: TRBJ2-7
CDR3aa: CASSLGASGRWNEQFF; CDR3nt: TGTGCCAGCAGCTTAGGGGCTAGCGGGAGGTGGAATGAGCAGTTCTTC; d_gene: TRBD2; v_gene: TRBV11-1; abundance: many; j_gene: TRBJ2-1
CDR3aa: CASTRGGVTDTQYF; CDR3nt: TGTGCCAGCACCCGAGGAGGGGTCACAGATACGCAGTATTTT; d_gene: .; v_gene: TRBV5-5; abundance: many; j_gene: TRBJ2-3
CDR3aa: CASSFRVGWETQYF; CDR3nt: TGTGCCAGCAGCTTTCGTGTGGGGTGGGAGACCCAGTACTTC; d_gene: .; v_gene: TRBV7-8; abundance: many; j_gene: TRBJ2-5
CDR3aa: CASSFGGNSYEQYF; CDR3nt: TGTGCCAGCAGTTTTGGAGGGAACTCCTACGAGCAGTACTTC; d_gene: .; v_gene: TRBV27; abundance: many; j_gene: TRBJ2-7
CDR3aa: CASSLDRSGVFSSGSTDTQYF; CDR3nt: TGTGCCAGCAGCTTAGATCGTAGCGGGGTATTTAGCAGCGGTAGCACAGATACGCAGTATTTT; d_gene: TRBD2; v_gene: TRBV11-2; abundance: many; j_gene: TRBJ2-3
CDR3aa: CSARDWGGDQEQFF; CDR3nt: TGCAGTGCAAGAGATTGGGGTGGGGACCAAGAGCAGTTCTTC; d_gene: .; v_gene: TRBV20-1; abundance: .; j_gene: TRBJ2-1
CDR3aa: CASSPRGLVNEQYF; CDR3nt: TGTGCCAGCAGTCCCCGCGGCCTCGTAAACGAGCAGTACTTC; d_gene: .; v_gene: TRBV27; abundance: .; j_gene: TRBJ2-7
CDR3aa: CASIPVELGGEAFF; CDR3nt: TGTGCCAGTATACCCGTGGAACTTGGAGGTGAAGCTTTCTTT; d_gene: .; v_gene: TRBV28; abundance: many; j_gene: TRBJ1-1